The clone carrying this T cell receptor (beta chain) was recorded at least ten times. Its matching antigen is unknown. This CDR3 contains 16 residues. CDR1 and CDR2 (germline): SGHRS, YFSETQ. V lost 5 bases and J lost 1; bases outside the gene matches: 7. Beta-chain TCR CDR3 regions were amplified from RNA transcripts. HTBI primers were used in a first-round RT-PCR, which preceded a second-round multiplex PCR. TCRdb re-analysed the multiplex PCR reads in MiXCR, keeping a single row per CDR3 protein. The sample includes just over 600,000 distinct CDR3 sequences, about a fifth of them seen just once. This entry belongs to a study of Graves' ophthalmopathy and Graves' hyperthyroidism. General study points: Ophthalmopathy and stable hyperthyroidism were discriminated by a 13-signature model, with over 85% sensitivity and 65% to 83% specificity. Most expanded clonotypes from thyroid (those above 0.001 frequency) were also found in blood.

Patients with other autoimmune diseases, uncontrolled infections, pregnancy or lactation were excluded. The TCR comes from a woman under 30 with stable Graves' hyperthyroidism. Some clones in this sample may be carry-over from other donors' samples. Sequenced material: peripheral blood. This sequence joins TRBV5-1 and TRBJ2-2; 8 positions agree with TRBD1. For the CDR3, the DNA is TGCGCCAGCAGTACTACCGGGACAGGGAACACCGGGGAGCTGTTTTTT. Residues: CASSTTGTGNTGELFF. Full variable domain (missing parts from reference TRBV5-1 and TRBJ2-2): KAGVTQTPRYLIKTRGQQVTLSCSPISGHRSVSWYQQTPGQGLQFLFEYFSETQRNKGNFPGRFSGRQFSNSRSEMNVSTLELGDSALYLCASSTTGTGNTGELFFGEGSRLTVL.